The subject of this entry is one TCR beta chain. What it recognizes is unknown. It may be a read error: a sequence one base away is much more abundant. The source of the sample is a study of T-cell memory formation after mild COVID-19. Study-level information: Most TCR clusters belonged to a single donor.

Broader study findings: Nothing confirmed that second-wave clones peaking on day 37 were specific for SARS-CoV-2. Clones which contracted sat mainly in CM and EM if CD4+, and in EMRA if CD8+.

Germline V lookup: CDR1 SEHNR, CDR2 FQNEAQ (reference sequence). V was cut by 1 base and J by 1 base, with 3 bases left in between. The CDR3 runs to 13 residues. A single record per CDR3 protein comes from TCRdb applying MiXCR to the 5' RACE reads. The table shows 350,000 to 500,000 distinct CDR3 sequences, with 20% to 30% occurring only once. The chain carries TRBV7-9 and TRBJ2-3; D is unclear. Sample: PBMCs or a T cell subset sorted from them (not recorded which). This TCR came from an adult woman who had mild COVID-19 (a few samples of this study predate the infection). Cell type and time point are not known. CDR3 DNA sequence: TGTGCCAGCAGCTTAGAGGGCACAGATACGCAGTATTTT. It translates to CASSLEGTDTQYF.